This T cell receptor beta chain appears in the sequencing data of a study of spatial heterogeneity in lung cancer. Overall study results and limits: The study found that expanded intratumoral alpha and beta TCR counts tracked tumor mutation counts.

Time point: sample taken at primary tumor resection. There were roughly 78 donors, all of them untreated patients with early-stage non-small cell lung cancer. No cells were sorted before sequencing. The whole RNA sequenced was extracted from tumor, nontumor lung or frozen PBMC. As concerns this clonotype: Its specificity is not known. A much larger clone differs by one base, so this may be a read error.

Germline-derived CDR1 and CDR2 are MDHEN and SYDVKM. V was cut by 3 bases and J by 6 bases, with 11 bases left in between. The CDR3 has 13 amino acids. Each TCR cDNA molecule bore a unique molecular identifier. One entry per CDR3 protein, called by TCRdb with MiXCR from the 5' RACE reads. The table records about 100,000 distinct CDR3 sequences, approximately 4.7% of them present only once. The source was lung tumor tissue, collected at surgery. This TCR was sampled from a male donor with early-stage non-small cell lung cancer. The chain combines TRBV28 with TRBJ1-2, with a tentative D call TRBD1 (6 bases). The CDR3 loop reads CASSFWGRNGYTF. CDR3 DNA sequence: TGTGCCAGCAGTTTTTGGGGGCGTAATGGCTACACCTTC.